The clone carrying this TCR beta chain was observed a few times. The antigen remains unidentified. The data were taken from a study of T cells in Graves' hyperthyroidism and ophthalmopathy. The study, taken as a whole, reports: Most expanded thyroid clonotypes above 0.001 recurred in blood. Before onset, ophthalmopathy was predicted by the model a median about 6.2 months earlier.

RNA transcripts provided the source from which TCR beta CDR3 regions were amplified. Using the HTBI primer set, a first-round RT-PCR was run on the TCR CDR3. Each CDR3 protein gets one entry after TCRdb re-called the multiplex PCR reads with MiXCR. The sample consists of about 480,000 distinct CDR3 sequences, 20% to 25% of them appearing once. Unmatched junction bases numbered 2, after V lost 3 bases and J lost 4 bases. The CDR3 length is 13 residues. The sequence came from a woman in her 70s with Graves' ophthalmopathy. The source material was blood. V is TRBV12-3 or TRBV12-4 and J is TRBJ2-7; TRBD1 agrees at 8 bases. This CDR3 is CASSFGDRYEQYF. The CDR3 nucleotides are TGTGCCAGCAGTTTCGGGGACAGGTACGAGCAGTACTTC.